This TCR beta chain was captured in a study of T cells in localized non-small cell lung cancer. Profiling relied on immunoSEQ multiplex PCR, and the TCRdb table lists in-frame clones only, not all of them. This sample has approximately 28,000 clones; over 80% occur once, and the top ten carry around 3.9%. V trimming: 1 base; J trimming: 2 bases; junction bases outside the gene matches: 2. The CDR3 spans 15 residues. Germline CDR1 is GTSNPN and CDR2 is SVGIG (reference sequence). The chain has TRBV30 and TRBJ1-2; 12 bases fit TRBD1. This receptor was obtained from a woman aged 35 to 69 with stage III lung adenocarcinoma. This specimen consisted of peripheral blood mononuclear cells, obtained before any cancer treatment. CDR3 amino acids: CAWSGGTGGNYGYTF. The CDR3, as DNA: TGTGCCTGGAGTGGGGGGACAGGGGGCAACTATGGCTACACCTTC.